This entry features one T cell receptor beta chain sequence. Its antigen is not yet known. Base-call qualities are not available, and no considerably larger clone is one nucleotide away. This sample is drawn from a study of cytomegalovirus exposure and HLA in healthy donors (dated by TCRdb to the late 2010s). With regard to the full study: In an earlier analysis of under 600 of the donors, approximately 300 Gb of sequence data and some 100 million unique TCR beta sequences from roughly 200 million T cells were reported. In the later analysis, no new phenotypic data were used to find candidate immune exposures; instead, reliance was placed on TCR beta sequences and their occurrence across donors. The study aimed to test whether signatures of past pathogen exposure could be identified by cataloging public T cell receptors. A later analysis re-analyzed previously published TCR beta repertoires from 666 donors and added high-resolution HLA genotyping to study TCR occurrence patterns. All discovery cohort repertoires had been generated on a single sequencing platform. Among the roughly 400 genotyped donors, approximately 76% belonged to the genetic ancestry cluster associated with self-reported Caucasian donors. To predict cytomegalovirus infection status, the study combined high-throughput TCR immunosequencing, statistical association of individual TCRs with disease status, and machine learning. The number of donors typed differed by locus, with about 629-630 for A, B, C, DRB1 and DQB1, more than 500 for DQA1, 600 to 610 for DPA1, and around 450 for DPB1. An earlier analysis of around 580 of the donors used high-throughput TCR beta sequencing to judge whether each TCR beta V gene segment behaved as functional or pseudogenic. The T cell repertoires of 666 subjects were profiled by immunosequencing and related to cytomegalovirus serostatus. An early release covering over 500 HLA-typed donors comprised roughly 300 gigabases of sequencing data and about 90 million unique TCR sequences. HLA typing covered class I and class II loci at four-digit resolution. On average, roughly 240,000 unique TCR beta nucleotide sequences were sequenced per donor among about 400 genotyped donors of the cohort, with 15% to 20% of those sequences being non-productive. In addition to the first cohort of hundreds of subjects, a separate validation cohort of approximately 130 different subjects was used. Genome-wide SNP genotypes for about 60% of the roughly 700 donors were used in a later genetic analysis, which treated that subset as a discovery cohort. Alongside the repertoire data, information on donor age, sex, ethnicity and CMV serostatus was compiled. Four or five DR-DQ haplotypes were handled as single units for association and clustering because linkage in the cohort was strong.

From the cysteine through the phenylalanine, the CDR3 covers 15 amino acids. CDR3 DNA is the only sequence kept; it has 45 bases, read in frame from the first base. Deletion took 0 bases off V and 7 bases off J, with a span of 13 bases between the germline ends. As encoded in the germline V gene, CDR1 is MNHNS while CDR2 is SASEGT. Library preparation was by the immunoSEQ multiplex PCR assay. The multiplex PCR relied on a mix of 60 forward primers for TCR Vbeta segments and 13 reverse primers for TCR Jbeta segments. A multiplex PCR assay on genomic DNA amplified the CDR3 region of rearranged TCR beta genes. On the Illumina HiSeq System, the amplified TCR beta libraries were sequenced as 87-base-pair reads. On the study's bioinformatics: In a later analysis, roughly 80 million unique TCR beta chains were counted across the 650 to 700 repertoires, and around 10 million of these chains were shared by at least two donors. A nearest-neighbor algorithm error-corrected the raw reads and collapsed the reads into unique sequences, merging closely related sequences to remove PCR and sequencing errors. CDR3 sequences were aligned to IMGT reference sequences to assign V, D and J gene segments. Each retained sequence needed at least a six-nucleotide match to both a V gene segment and a J gene segment. Rearrangements were called productive when the CDR3 lacked stop codons and stayed in frame with V and J; all others were non-productive. Following IMGT convention, CDR3 was defined as the stretch from the second conserved V-encoded cysteine up to the conserved J-encoded phenylalanine. In an earlier analysis of more than 550 of the donors, sequences lacking an unambiguous match to a single V gene segment were excluded. In an earlier analysis of approximately 500 of the donors, a V segment was called functional when productive rearrangements were above 56.7%, and segregating when the standard deviation between donors exceeded 5%. A statistical classification framework was developed to diagnose cytomegalovirus status using the catalog of TCR beta chain sequences. A later analysis assigned V and J genes by comparing TCR nucleotide sequences with IMGT/GENE-DB human TR gene sequences. Using the TCRdist pipeline, a later analysis assigned CDR3 sequences along with most-parsimonious VDJ recombination scenarios. In a later analysis, each TCR beta chain was defined by its CDR3 amino acid sequence together with its V-gene family, and reads lacking a unique V-gene family were excluded. To address suspected cross-contamination and a sequencing artifact, a later analysis removed 450 to 700 highly shared, low-generation-probability nucleotide sequences. A later analysis calculated a clonal expansion index for each public chain from normalized within-repertoire ranks of inferred template counts. Generation probabilities in a later analysis came from a VDJ recombination model fitted to out-of-frame rearrangements, and those results were checked against IGoR. In a later analysis, hypergeometric tests were used to score TCR-TCR, TCR-HLA and TCR-CMV co-occurrence, with a repertoire-size bias correction applied to TCR pairs. False discovery rates were estimated in a later analysis by permuting HLA or CMV assignments 20 times. In a later analysis, co-occurring TCRs were grouped with DBSCAN, and TCRdist sequence similarity was added when clustering was performed within HLA-allele-positive subsets. Co-occurrence clustering excluded repertoires with fewer than 30,000 or more than 120,000 public chains, plus five with anomalous nucleotide sharing. TCRdb retrieved this table from immuneACCESS and kept in-frame rearrangements only. Not all clones are present; in checked studies, unresolved V genes account for under half, and no reason is known for the remainder. V and J calls and clone size come straight from that table; D and trimming were deduced from the DNA. This sample gives roughly 200,000 clones in total; around 75% of them show up just once. The leading ten clones occupy approximately 2.9% of the sample.

The cohort consisted of hundreds of healthy bone marrow donors. At the time of sampling, all cohort members were nominally healthy, though unrecorded immune exposures were likely present. The donor tested CMV seronegative, placing the donor among the 352 seronegative members of the cohort. Every donor gave a peripheral blood sample, and the peripheral blood mononuclear cells from that sample were used for TCR beta sequencing. The Qiagen DNeasy Blood Extraction Kit was used to extract genomic DNA from the blood cell samples. Broader findings and caveats from the paper: In vitro tests confirmed that three of the cytomegalovirus-associated TCR beta chains recognize cytomegalovirus antigens. Because counts were too low, seventeen rarely observed V segments, including chromosome 9 orphons, were left out of the earlier analysis of 500 to 650 of the donors. In a later analysis, the rate of TCR association differed among HLA loci, with DRB1 alleles having the most associated TCRs and HLA-C alleles having the fewest. Correlated functional status among segregating V segments might be attributable to linkage disequilibrium, but an unknown experimental factor could not be ruled out. For the cohort, immune exposure information was limited to CMV serostatus. In an earlier analysis of around 600 of the donors, most TCR beta V segments appeared in productive rearrangements about 90% or about 30% of the time, broadly matching IMGT annotations. Most CMV-associated TCR beta chains appeared to be HLA-restricted in a later analysis, and the HLA associations seemed to be driven largely by CMV exposure. A cluster of highly shared sequence variants was judged likely to represent a technical artifact of the sequencing pipeline. The presence/absence analyses assumed that sequencing depth was roughly uniform across donors, and that assumption may not be true. According to a later analysis, parvovirus B19, influenza, CMV and Epstein-Barr virus appeared linked to several top co-occurrence clusters. In the study, some 160 TCR beta chains were listed as associated with cytomegalovirus. A later genetic analysis associated a missense DCLRE1C variant with V-gene and J-gene trimming of TCR beta chains, and an independent cohort replicated the association. When HLA alleles, especially DR and DQ, strongly co-occurred, attributing TCR associations to individual alleles was difficult. A later analysis found that HLA-associated TCR beta chains were more clonally expanded and had lower generation probabilities than equally common non-associated chains. Compared with the approximately 670-donor mean, donors in an Asian-associated ancestry cluster had fewer N-insertions in productive TCRs, according to a later genetic analysis. In a later analysis, more than 15,000 TCR beta sequences were associated with specific HLA alleles at a false discovery rate of 0.05. Because HLA typing was missing for some donors at each locus, association tests included only the typed subset. A further reported finding was that TCR beta sequences accurately predicted the HLA-A and HLA-B alleles for most subjects in the first cohort. The classifier was reported to diagnose cytomegalovirus status with high specificity and sensitivity in both the original cohort and the validation cohort. While some public TCRs were present in many individuals, most TCR sequences turned up only very rarely across donors. Some IMGT-functional V segments, including TRBV6-2 and TRBV6-3, could not be distinguished by the 87-base-pair reads and were therefore excluded. Only TCR beta chains were sequenced in this cohort, and the absence of alpha or paired-chain data limited detectable features. According to the authors, the approach could potentially be generalized to other disease states and immunological phenotypes.

This clonotype originated in a male donor in good health and CMV-seronegative. The source material was PBMCs. The sequence is built from TRBV6-1 and TRBJ2-4; the D gene is unclear. The CDR3 protein sequence reads: CASSEASSLRNIQYF. The sequence in DNA is TGTGCCAGCAGTGAAGCGTCCTCCCTCAGGAACATTCAGTACTTC.